The text below deals with one TCR beta chain. The antigen remains unidentified. Germline-derived CDR1 and CDR2 are SGHNT and YYREEE (reference sequence). The length of the CDR3 is 14 residues. Input per TCR library consisted of roughly 4,000 ng of total RNA. Following a re-call of the 5' RACE reads, TCRdb has one entry per CDR3 protein and lacks DNA. The sample data list over 110,000 distinct CDR3 sequences. The data were taken from a study of monozygotic twins with inflammatory bowel disease. Findings of the study overall: IBD patients showed reduced TCRbeta diversity (inverse Simpson) versus healthy co-twins.

The V and J genes are TRBV5-4 and TRBJ2-7; TCRdb calls TRBD1, which cannot be checked without DNA. The sample was blood. This sequence was found in a human donor with ulcerative colitis or Crohn's disease, or a healthy co-twin of an affected twin (not recorded which). The CDR3: CASSFFDRLYEQYF. Looking up the rest from reference TRBV5-4 and TRBJ2-7 gives the full variable domain: ETGVTQSPTHLIKTRGQQVTLRCSSQSGHNTVSWYQQALGQGPQFIFQYYREEENGRGNFPPRFSGLQFPNYSSELNVNALELDDSALYLCASSFFDRLYEQYFGPGTRLTVT.